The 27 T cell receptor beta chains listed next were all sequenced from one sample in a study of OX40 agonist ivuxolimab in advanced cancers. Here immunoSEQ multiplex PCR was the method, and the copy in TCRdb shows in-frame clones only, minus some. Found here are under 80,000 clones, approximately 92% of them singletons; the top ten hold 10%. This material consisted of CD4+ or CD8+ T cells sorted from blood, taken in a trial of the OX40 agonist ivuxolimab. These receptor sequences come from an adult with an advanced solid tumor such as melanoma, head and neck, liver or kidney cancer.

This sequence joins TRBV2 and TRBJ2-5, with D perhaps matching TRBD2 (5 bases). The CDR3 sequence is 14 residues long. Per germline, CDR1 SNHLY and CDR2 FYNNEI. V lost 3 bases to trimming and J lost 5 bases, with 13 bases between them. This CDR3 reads CASSDRISGETQYF. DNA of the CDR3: TGTGCCAGCAGTGACCGAATCTCGGGGGAGACCCAGTACTTC.

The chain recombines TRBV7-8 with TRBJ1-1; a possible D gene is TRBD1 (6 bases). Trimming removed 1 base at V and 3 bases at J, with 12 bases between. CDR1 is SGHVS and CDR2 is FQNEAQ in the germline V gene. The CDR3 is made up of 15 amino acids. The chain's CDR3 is CASSLVTGWDTEAFF. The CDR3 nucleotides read TGTGCCAGCAGCTTAGTGACAGGCTGGGACACTGAAGCTTTCTTT.

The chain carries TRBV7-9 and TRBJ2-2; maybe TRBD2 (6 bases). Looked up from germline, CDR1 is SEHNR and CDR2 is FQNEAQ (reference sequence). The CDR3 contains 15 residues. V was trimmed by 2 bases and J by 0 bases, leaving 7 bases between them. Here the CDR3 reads CASSLSGANTGELFF. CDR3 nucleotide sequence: TGTGCCAGCAGCTTATCGGGGGCGAACACCGGGGAGCTGTTTTTT.

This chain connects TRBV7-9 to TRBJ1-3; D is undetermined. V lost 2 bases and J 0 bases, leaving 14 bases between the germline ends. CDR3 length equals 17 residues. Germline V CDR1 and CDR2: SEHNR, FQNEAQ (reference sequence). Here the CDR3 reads CASSLSVAGLSGNTIYF. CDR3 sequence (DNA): TGTGCCAGCAGCTTATCTGTGGCAGGCCTCTCTGGAAACACCATATATTTT.

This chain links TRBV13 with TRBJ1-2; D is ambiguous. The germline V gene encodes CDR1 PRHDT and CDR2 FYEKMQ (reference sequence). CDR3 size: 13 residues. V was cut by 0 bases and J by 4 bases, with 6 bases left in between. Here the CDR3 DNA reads TGTGCCAGCAGCTTAGGAGGGTTCTATGGCTACACCTTC. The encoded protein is CASSLGGFYGYTF. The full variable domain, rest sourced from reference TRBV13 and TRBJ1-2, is AAGVIQSPRHLIKEKRETATLKCYPIPRHDTVYWYQQGPGQDPQFLISFYEKMQSDKGSIPDRFSAQQFSDYHSELNMSSLELGDSALYFCASSLGGFYGYTFGSGTRLTVV.

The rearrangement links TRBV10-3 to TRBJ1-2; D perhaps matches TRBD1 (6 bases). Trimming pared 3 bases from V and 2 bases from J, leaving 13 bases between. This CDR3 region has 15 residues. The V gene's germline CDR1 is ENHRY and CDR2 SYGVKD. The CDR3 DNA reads TGTGCCATCAGTGACCTCGGACAGTTCAACTATGGCTACACCTTC. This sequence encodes CAISDLGQFNYGYTF.

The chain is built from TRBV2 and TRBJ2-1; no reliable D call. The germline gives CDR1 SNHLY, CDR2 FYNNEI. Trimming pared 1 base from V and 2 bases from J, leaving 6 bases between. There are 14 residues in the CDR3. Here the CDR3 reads CASSEGGAYNEQFF. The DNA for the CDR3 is TGTGCCAGCAGTGAAGGAGGTGCCTACAATGAGCAGTTCTTC.

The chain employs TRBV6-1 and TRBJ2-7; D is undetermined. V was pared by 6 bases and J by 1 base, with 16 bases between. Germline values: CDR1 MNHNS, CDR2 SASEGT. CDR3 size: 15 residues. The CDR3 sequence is CASSPGPPWSYEQYF. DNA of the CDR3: TGTGCCAGCAGCCCCGGGCCCCCATGGTCCTACGAGCAGTACTTC.

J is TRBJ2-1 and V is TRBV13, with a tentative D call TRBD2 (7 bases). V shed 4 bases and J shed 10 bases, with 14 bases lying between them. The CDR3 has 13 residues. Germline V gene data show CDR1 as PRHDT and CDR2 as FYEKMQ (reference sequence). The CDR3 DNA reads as TGTGCCAGCAGCTCGGACTGGGGGGGCGAGCAGTTCTTC. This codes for CASSSDWGGEQFF.

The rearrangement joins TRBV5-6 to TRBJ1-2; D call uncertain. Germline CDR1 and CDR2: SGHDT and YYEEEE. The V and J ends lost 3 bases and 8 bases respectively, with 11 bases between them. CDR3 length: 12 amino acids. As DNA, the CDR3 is TGTGCCAGCAGCTCCACCCCAGGAGGCTACACCTTC. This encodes CASSSTPGGYTF.

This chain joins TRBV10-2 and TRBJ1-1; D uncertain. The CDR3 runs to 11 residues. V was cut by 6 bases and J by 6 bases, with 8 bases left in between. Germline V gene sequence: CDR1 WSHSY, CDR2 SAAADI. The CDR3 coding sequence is TGCGCCAGCAGAGGCGCCTCTGAAGCTTTCTTT. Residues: CASRGASEAFF.

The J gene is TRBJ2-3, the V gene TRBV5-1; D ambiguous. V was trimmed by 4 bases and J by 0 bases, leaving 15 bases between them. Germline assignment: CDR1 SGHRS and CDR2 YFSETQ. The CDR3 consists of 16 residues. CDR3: CASSDRVQTSTDTQYF. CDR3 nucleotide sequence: TGCGCCAGCAGCGATCGGGTTCAAACTAGCACAGATACGCAGTATTTT.

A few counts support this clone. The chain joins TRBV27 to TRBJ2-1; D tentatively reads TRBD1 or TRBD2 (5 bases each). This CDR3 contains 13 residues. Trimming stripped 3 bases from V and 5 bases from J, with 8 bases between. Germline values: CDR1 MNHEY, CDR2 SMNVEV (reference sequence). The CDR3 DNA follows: TGTGCCAGCAGTTTGGGGCGGGACAATGAGCAGTTCTTC. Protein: CASSLGRDNEQFF.

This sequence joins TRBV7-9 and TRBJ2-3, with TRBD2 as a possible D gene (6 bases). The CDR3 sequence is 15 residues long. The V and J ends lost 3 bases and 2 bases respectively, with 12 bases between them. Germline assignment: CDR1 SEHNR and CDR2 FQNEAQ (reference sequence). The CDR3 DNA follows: TGTGCCAGCAGCTTTAGGGACTGGGACACAGATACGCAGTATTTT. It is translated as CASSFRDWDTDTQYF.

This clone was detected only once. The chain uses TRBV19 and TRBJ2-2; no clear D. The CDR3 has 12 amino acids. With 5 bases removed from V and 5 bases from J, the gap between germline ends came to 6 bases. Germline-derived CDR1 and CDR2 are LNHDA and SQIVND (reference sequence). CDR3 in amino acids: CASSVWTGELFF. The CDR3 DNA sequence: TGTGCCAGTAGTGTCTGGACCGGGGAGCTGTTTTTT.

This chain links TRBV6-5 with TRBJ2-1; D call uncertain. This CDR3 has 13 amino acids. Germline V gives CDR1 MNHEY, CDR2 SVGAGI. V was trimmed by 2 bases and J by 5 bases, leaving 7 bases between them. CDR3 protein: CASSYSSNNEQFF. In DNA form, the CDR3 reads TGTGCCAGCAGTTACAGTTCTAACAATGAGCAGTTCTTC.

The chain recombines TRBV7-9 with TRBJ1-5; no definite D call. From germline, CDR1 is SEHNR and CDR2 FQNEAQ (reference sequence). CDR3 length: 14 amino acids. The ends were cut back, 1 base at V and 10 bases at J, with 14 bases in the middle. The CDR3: CASSLGRGFNPQHF. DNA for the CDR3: TGTGCCAGCAGCTTAGGGCGGGGTTTCAACCCCCAGCATTTT.

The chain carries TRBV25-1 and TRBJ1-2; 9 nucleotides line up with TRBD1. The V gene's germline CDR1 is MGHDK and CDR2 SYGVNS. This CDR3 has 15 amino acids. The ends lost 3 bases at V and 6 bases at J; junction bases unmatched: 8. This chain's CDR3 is CASSDIRRDRDGYTF. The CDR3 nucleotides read TGTGCCAGCAGTGACATCCGCCGGGACAGGGATGGCTACACCTTC.

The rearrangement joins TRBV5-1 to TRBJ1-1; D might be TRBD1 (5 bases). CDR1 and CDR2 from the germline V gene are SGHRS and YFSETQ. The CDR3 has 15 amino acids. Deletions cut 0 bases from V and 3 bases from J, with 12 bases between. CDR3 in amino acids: CASSLVSGLHTEAFF. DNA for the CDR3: TGCGCCAGCAGCTTGGTTTCAGGGTTGCACACTGAAGCTTTCTTT.

The CDR3 sequence is CASSQGSGTQYF. CDR3 sequence (DNA): TGCGCCAGCAGCCAGGGGTCAGGGACCCAGTACTTC. The chain joins TRBV4-3 to TRBJ2-5; D uncertain. Germline CDR1 LGHNA, CDR2 YSLEER. This CDR3 is 12 amino acids long. The germline V and J ends were trimmed by 3 bases and 7 bases, with 9 bases remaining between them.

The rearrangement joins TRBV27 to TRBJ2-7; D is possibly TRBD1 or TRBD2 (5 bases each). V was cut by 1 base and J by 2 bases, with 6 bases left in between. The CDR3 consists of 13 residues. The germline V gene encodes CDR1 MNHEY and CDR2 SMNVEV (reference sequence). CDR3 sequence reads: CASSLLGAYEQYF. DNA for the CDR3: TGTGCCAGCAGTTTATTGGGGGCCTACGAGCAGTACTTC.

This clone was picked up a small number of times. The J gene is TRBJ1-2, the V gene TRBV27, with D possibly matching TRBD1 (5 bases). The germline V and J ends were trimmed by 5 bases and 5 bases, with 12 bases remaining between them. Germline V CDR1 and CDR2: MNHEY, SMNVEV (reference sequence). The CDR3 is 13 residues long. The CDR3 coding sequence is TGTGCCAGCAGTCCTGGGACCGGGTATGGCTACACCTTC. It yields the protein CASSPGTGYGYTF.

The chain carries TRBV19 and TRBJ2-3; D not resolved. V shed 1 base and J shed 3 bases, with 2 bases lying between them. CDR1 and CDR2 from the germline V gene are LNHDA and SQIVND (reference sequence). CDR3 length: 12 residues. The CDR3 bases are TGTGCCAGTAGTATAGGGACAGATACGCAGTATTTT. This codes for CASSIGTDTQYF.

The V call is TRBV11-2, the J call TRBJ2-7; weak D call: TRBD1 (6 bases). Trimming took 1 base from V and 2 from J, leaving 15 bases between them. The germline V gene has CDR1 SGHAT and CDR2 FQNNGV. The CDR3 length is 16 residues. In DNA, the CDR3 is TGTGCCAGCAGCTTAGTGGCCACAGGGAACCCCTACGAGCAGTACTTC. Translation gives CASSLVATGNPYEQYF.

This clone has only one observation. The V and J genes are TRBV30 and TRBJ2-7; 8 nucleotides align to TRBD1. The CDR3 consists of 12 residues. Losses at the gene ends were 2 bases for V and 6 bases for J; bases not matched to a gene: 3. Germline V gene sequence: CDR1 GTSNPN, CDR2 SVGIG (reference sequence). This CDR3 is CAWSPTGGEQYF. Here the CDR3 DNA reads TGTGCCTGGAGTCCAACAGGGGGCGAGCAGTACTTC.

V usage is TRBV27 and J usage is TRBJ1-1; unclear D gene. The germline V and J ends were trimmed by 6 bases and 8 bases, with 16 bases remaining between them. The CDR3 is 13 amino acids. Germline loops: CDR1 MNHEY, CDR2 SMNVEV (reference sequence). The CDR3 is CASSHLEGMEAFF. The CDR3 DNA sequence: TGTGCCAGCAGCCACTTGGAGGGTATGGAAGCTTTCTTT.

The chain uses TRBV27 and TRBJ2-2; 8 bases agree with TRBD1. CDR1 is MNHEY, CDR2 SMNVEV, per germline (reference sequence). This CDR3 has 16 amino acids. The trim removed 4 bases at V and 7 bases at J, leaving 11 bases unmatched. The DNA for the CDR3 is TGTGCCAGCAGTTCCGTTTGGACAGGGAGGAACGGGGAGCTGTTTTTT. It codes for CASSSVWTGRNGELFF.